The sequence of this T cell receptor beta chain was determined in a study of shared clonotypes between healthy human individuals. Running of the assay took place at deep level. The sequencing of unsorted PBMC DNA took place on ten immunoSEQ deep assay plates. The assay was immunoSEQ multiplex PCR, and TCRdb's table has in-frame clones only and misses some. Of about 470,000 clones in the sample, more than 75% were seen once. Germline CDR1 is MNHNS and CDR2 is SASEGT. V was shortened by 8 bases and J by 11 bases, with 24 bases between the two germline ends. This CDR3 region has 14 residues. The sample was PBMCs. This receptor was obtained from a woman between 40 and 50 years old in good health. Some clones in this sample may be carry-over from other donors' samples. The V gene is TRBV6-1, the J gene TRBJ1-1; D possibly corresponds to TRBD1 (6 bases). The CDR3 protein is CASFKGESSSPAFF. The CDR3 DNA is TGTGCCAGCTTCAAGGGGGAGTCCTCTTCCCCCGCTTTCTTT.